This T cell receptor (beta chain) was identified in a study of a mutant IDH1 vaccine in newly diagnosed glioma. Study summary: Vaccines began 4-6 weeks after radiotherapy alone, or with temozolomide cycles.

This clone appeared a few times. Antigen unknown. The time point here: week 35, safety follow-up. Every single dose of the vaccine, 300 ug of mutant IDH1 20-mer peptide, came with topical imiquimod. Sequenced by immunoSEQ multiplex PCR; TCRdb stores in-frame clones only, minus some. The sample includes tens of thousands of clones, around 80% of them seen just once. CDR3 length: 12 residues. Trimming shortened V by 8 bases and J by 8 bases, and 18 bases separated the two germline ends. The germline V gene has CDR1 GTSNPN and CDR2 SVGIG (reference sequence). Material: PBMCs, obtained from a glioma patient whose treatment included an IDH1 peptide vaccine. This TCR was recovered from a man over 45 with glioma. This chain connects TRBV30 to TRBJ1-2; no clear D. CDR3 sequence: CARVDGVGGYTF. CDR3 sequence (DNA): TGTGCCAGAGTGGACGGAGTAGGAGGCTACACCTTC.